These T cell receptor beta chains were read from a single sample in a study of technical replicates of blood from a few donors. The data were produced by immunoSEQ multiplex PCR, yet TCRdb's version contains in-frame clones alone and is incomplete. The table has some 64,000 clones, around 86% seen once. The sequenced sample consisted of PBMCs. The source of these receptors is a human donor in good health. Some clones in this sample may be carry-over from other donors' samples. Each CDR3 is given with its conserved first and last residue. D genes are given only for firm matches. The size of a clone is reported for some rows only, either as once, few or many, or as a class for expanded clones.

cdr3_aa: CASSRDRSGNTIYF; cdr3_nt: TGCGCCAGCAGCCGGGACAGGTCTGGAAACACCATATATTTT; clone_size: .; d_call: TRBD1; v_call: TRBV5-1; j_call: TRBJ1-3
cdr3_aa: CASSLQGAGRYTGELFF; cdr3_nt: TGCGCCAGCAGCTTACAGGGGGCGGGTCGGTACACCGGGGAGCTGTTTTTT; clone_size: .; d_call: TRBD1; v_call: TRBV4-1; j_call: TRBJ2-2
cdr3_aa: CASSGGDSRSNYGYTF; cdr3_nt: TGTGCCAGCAGTGGTGGGGACAGCAGAAGCAACTATGGCTACACCTTC; clone_size: .; d_call: TRBD1; v_call: TRBV2; j_call: TRBJ1-2
cdr3_aa: CATSRDGLNTDTQYF; cdr3_nt: TGTGCCACCAGCAGAGATGGACTAAACACAGATACGCAGTATTTT; clone_size: .; d_call: .; v_call: TRBV15; j_call: TRBJ2-3
cdr3_aa: CASSLAGTASTDTQYF; cdr3_nt: TGTGCCAGCAGCTTAGCCGGGACAGCTAGCACAGATACGCAGTATTTT; clone_size: .; d_call: TRBD1; v_call: TRBV5-5; j_call: TRBJ2-3
cdr3_aa: CASSPSFAESNGYTF; cdr3_nt: TGTGCCAGCAGCCCATCTTTCGCAGAATCGAATGGCTACACCTTC; clone_size: .; d_call: .; v_call: TRBV7-2; j_call: TRBJ1-2
cdr3_aa: CASSLRPRVEPNYGYTF; cdr3_nt: TGTGCCAGCAGTTTACGACCCCGGGTCGAACCTAACTATGGCTACACCTTC; clone_size: once; d_call: .; v_call: TRBV27; j_call: TRBJ1-2
cdr3_aa: CASSYSTDSNQPQHF; cdr3_nt: TGTGCCAGCAGTTACTCGACAGATAGCAATCAGCCCCAGCATTTT; clone_size: .; d_call: .; v_call: TRBV6-5; j_call: TRBJ1-5
cdr3_aa: CASSFQGSGNTIYF; cdr3_nt: TGTGCCAGCAGCTTTCAGGGTTCTGGAAACACCATATATTTT; clone_size: .; d_call: .; v_call: TRBV7-9; j_call: TRBJ1-3
cdr3_aa: CASSRAVAGRTDTQYF; cdr3_nt: TGTGCCAGCAGCAGGGCAGTAGCGGGACGGACAGATACGCAGTATTTT; clone_size: .; d_call: TRBD2; v_call: TRBV9; j_call: TRBJ2-3
cdr3_aa: CASSLFAGNEAFF; cdr3_nt: TGTGCCAGCAGCTTATTTGCAGGGAATGAAGCTTTCTTT; clone_size: .; d_call: .; v_call: TRBV7-9; j_call: TRBJ1-1
cdr3_aa: CASAKSGGTYNEQFF; cdr3_nt: TGTGCCAGCGCAAAGAGCGGGGGGACCTACAATGAGCAGTTCTTC; clone_size: .; d_call: TRBD2; v_call: TRBV6-5; j_call: TRBJ2-1
cdr3_aa: CASSSQGASEAFF; cdr3_nt: TGTGCCAGCAGCTCTCAGGGGGCGTCTGAAGCTTTCTTT; clone_size: .; d_call: TRBD1; v_call: TRBV7-2; j_call: TRBJ1-1
cdr3_aa: CASSPTLDSRYTF; cdr3_nt: TGTGCCAGCTCACCGACGCTCGACTCGCGCTACACCTTC; clone_size: .; d_call: .; v_call: TRBV18; j_call: TRBJ1-2
cdr3_aa: CAISLAGMGETQYF; cdr3_nt: TGTGCCATCAGTTTAGCGGGAATGGGGGAGACCCAGTACTTC; clone_size: .; d_call: TRBD2; v_call: TRBV10-3; j_call: TRBJ2-5
cdr3_aa: CASSVEGVRQETQYF; cdr3_nt: TGTGCCAGCAGCGTGGAAGGAGTGCGACAAGAGACCCAGTACTTC; clone_size: .; d_call: .; v_call: TRBV9; j_call: TRBJ2-5
cdr3_aa: CARSGPSRSYEQYF; cdr3_nt: TGTGCCCGCTCAGGGCCCAGCAGGTCCTACGAGCAGTACTTC; clone_size: .; d_call: .; v_call: TRBV7-7; j_call: TRBJ2-7
cdr3_aa: CAWAGQPNSPLHF; cdr3_nt: TGTGCCTGGGCGGGACAGCCTAATTCACCCCTCCACTTT; clone_size: few; d_call: TRBD1; v_call: TRBV30; j_call: TRBJ1-6
cdr3_aa: CASSSTGSTNEKLFF; cdr3_nt: TGCGCCAGCAGCTCGACAGGGTCCACTAATGAAAAACTGTTTTTT; clone_size: .; d_call: TRBD1; v_call: TRBV5-1; j_call: TRBJ1-4
cdr3_aa: CASRNRGRNEQYF; cdr3_nt: TGTGCCAGCCGTAACAGGGGTCGCAACGAGCAGTACTTC; clone_size: .; d_call: .; v_call: TRBV21-1; j_call: TRBJ2-7
cdr3_aa: CASSYSTGTSADTQYF; cdr3_nt: TGTGCCAGCAGTTACTCTACCGGGACTAGTGCAGATACGCAGTATTTT; clone_size: .; d_call: TRBD2; v_call: TRBV6-5; j_call: TRBJ2-3
cdr3_aa: CASSPDGGTQYF; cdr3_nt: TGTGCCAGCAGTCCGGACGGGGGGACCCAGTACTTC; clone_size: .; d_call: .; v_call: TRBV6-6; j_call: TRBJ2-5
cdr3_aa: CASSLVWGDTEAFF; cdr3_nt: TGTGCCAGCAGCTTGGTTTGGGGGGACACTGAAGCTTTCTTT; clone_size: .; d_call: .; v_call: TRBV5-6; j_call: TRBJ1-1
cdr3_aa: CASSLRAGGTTGELFF; cdr3_nt: TGTGCCAGCAGCTTAAGGGCAGGGGGAACGACCGGGGAGCTGTTTTTT; clone_size: .; d_call: TRBD1; v_call: TRBV7-7; j_call: TRBJ2-2
cdr3_aa: CASRGALSASGSGEQYF; cdr3_nt: TGTGCCAGCAGGGGGGCCCTTAGTGCTAGCGGGTCGGGCGAGCAGTACTTC; clone_size: once; d_call: TRBD2; v_call: TRBV27; j_call: TRBJ2-7
cdr3_aa: CASSPDRAKAFF; cdr3_nt: TGCGCCAGCAGCCCGGACAGGGCTAAAGCTTTCTTT; clone_size: .; d_call: TRBD1; v_call: TRBV5-1; j_call: TRBJ1-1
cdr3_aa: CSVDSGHLHF; cdr3_nt: TGCAGTGTCGATTCCGGACATCTCCACTTT; clone_size: .; d_call: .; v_call: TRBV20-1; j_call: TRBJ1-6
cdr3_aa: CASVRGSYEQYF; cdr3_nt: TGTGCCAGCGTGCGGGGAAGCTACGAGCAGTACTTC; clone_size: .; d_call: .; v_call: TRBV2; j_call: TRBJ2-7
cdr3_aa: CASSIDIATAPYGYTF; cdr3_nt: TGTGCCAGCAGCATAGACATCGCGACAGCCCCCTATGGCTACACCTTC; clone_size: .; d_call: .; v_call: TRBV5-5; j_call: TRBJ1-2
cdr3_aa: CASSFTTGSYEQYF; cdr3_nt: TGCGCCAGCAGCTTTACCACAGGGTCATACGAGCAGTACTTC; clone_size: .; d_call: .; v_call: TRBV5-1; j_call: TRBJ2-7
cdr3_aa: CASSIQADYGYTF; cdr3_nt: TGTGCCAGTAGTATACAGGCCGACTATGGCTACACCTTC; clone_size: .; d_call: .; v_call: TRBV19; j_call: TRBJ1-2
cdr3_aa: CASSSLLAGGPSRETQYF; cdr3_nt: TGTGCCAGCAGCTCACTCCTAGCGGGGGGCCCCTCCCGGGAGACCCAGTACTTC; clone_size: .; d_call: TRBD2; v_call: TRBV7-2; j_call: TRBJ2-5
cdr3_aa: CASSLAGGRANEQYF; cdr3_nt: TGTGCCAGCAGCTTAGCCGGCGGGAGGGCCAACGAGCAGTACTTC; clone_size: .; d_call: TRBD2; v_call: TRBV7-6; j_call: TRBJ2-7
cdr3_aa: CASSFTTGGIQETQYF; cdr3_nt: TGTGCCAGCAGCTTTACGACAGGGGGCATCCAAGAGACCCAGTACTTC; clone_size: few; d_call: TRBD1; v_call: TRBV5-6; j_call: TRBJ2-5
cdr3_aa: CASSTPGQASYEQYF; cdr3_nt: TGTGCCAGCAGTACCCCGGGACAGGCCTCCTACGAGCAGTACTTC; clone_size: .; d_call: TRBD1; v_call: TRBV2; j_call: TRBJ2-7
cdr3_aa: CASSTATGTNTEAFF; cdr3_nt: TGTGCCAGCAGTACCGCGACAGGGACGAACACTGAAGCTTTCTTT; clone_size: .; d_call: TRBD1; v_call: TRBV6-5; j_call: TRBJ1-1
cdr3_aa: CASSLPGNEQYF; cdr3_nt: TGCGCCAGCAGCTTACCGGGAAACGAGCAGTACTTC; clone_size: .; d_call: .; v_call: TRBV5-1; j_call: TRBJ2-7
cdr3_aa: CASSRGGGKANEKLFF; cdr3_nt: TGTGCCAGCAGTCGGGGCGGGGGCAAGGCTAATGAAAAACTGTTTTTT; clone_size: .; d_call: .; v_call: TRBV2; j_call: TRBJ1-4
cdr3_aa: CASSPTGSPEQYF; cdr3_nt: TGTGCCAGCAGTCCCACTGGGAGTCCCGAGCAGTACTTC; clone_size: .; d_call: .; v_call: TRBV11-3; j_call: TRBJ2-7
cdr3_aa: CASSFTQGPGELFF; cdr3_nt: TGTGCCAGCAGTTTCACTCAGGGGCCCGGGGAGCTGTTTTTT; clone_size: .; d_call: .; v_call: TRBV6-6; j_call: TRBJ2-2
cdr3_aa: CASSLTGYGANVLTF; cdr3_nt: TGTGCCAGCAGTTTAACAGGGTATGGGGCCAACGTCCTGACTTTC; clone_size: .; d_call: .; v_call: TRBV5-4; j_call: TRBJ2-6
cdr3_aa: CASSVEYSSYEQYF; cdr3_nt: TGTGCCAGCAGCGTAGAGTACAGCTCCTACGAGCAGTACTTC; clone_size: .; d_call: .; v_call: TRBV9; j_call: TRBJ2-7
cdr3_aa: CASSSAGGVSPLHF; cdr3_nt: TGTGCCAGCAGTAGCGCGGGTGGGGTATCACCCCTCCACTTT; clone_size: .; d_call: .; v_call: TRBV6-5; j_call: TRBJ1-6
cdr3_aa: CASSPGTGGADTQYF; cdr3_nt: TGCGCCAGCAGTCCCGGGACAGGGGGCGCGGATACGCAGTATTTT; clone_size: once; d_call: TRBD1; v_call: TRBV5-1; j_call: TRBJ2-3
cdr3_aa: CASGLAVWTQYF; cdr3_nt: TGTGCTAGTGGTTTGGCGGTGTGGACCCAGTACTTC; clone_size: .; d_call: .; v_call: TRBV12-5; j_call: TRBJ2-5
cdr3_aa: CASSFAGGFNEQFF; cdr3_nt: TGTGCCAGCAGCTTCGCAGGGGGCTTCAATGAGCAGTTCTTC; clone_size: .; d_call: TRBD1; v_call: TRBV7-3; j_call: TRBJ2-1
cdr3_aa: CASRQGILAYEQYF; cdr3_nt: TGCGCCAGCAGACAGGGGATCCTAGCCTACGAGCAGTACTTC; clone_size: .; d_call: TRBD1; v_call: TRBV5-1; j_call: TRBJ2-7
cdr3_aa: CASNDLRQGSNQPQHF; cdr3_nt: TGTGCCAGCAATGACTTAAGACAGGGAAGCAATCAGCCCCAGCATTTT; clone_size: few; d_call: TRBD1; v_call: TRBV6-1; j_call: TRBJ1-5
cdr3_aa: CASRSAGLAGGRWETQYF; cdr3_nt: TGTGCCAGCAGATCAGCGGGGCTAGCGGGGGGCAGGTGGGAGACCCAGTACTTC; clone_size: .; d_call: TRBD2; v_call: TRBV11-2; j_call: TRBJ2-5
cdr3_aa: CASSLDPRAYEQYF; cdr3_nt: TGTGCCAGCAGCTTAGACCCCCGGGCCTACGAGCAGTACTTC; clone_size: .; d_call: .; v_call: TRBV11-2; j_call: TRBJ2-7
cdr3_aa: CASSLPGSQTYEQYF; cdr3_nt: TGTGCCAGCAGCTTACCAGGGTCCCAAACCTACGAGCAGTACTTC; clone_size: .; d_call: .; v_call: TRBV7-2; j_call: TRBJ2-7
cdr3_aa: CATSRDSGHPYNEQFF; cdr3_nt: TGTGCCACCAGCAGAGATTCGGGACACCCCTACAATGAGCAGTTCTTC; clone_size: .; d_call: .; v_call: TRBV15; j_call: TRBJ2-1
cdr3_aa: CASSLLHNLGRNTIYF; cdr3_nt: TGTGCCAGCAGCTTACTCCACAATCTAGGCAGAAACACCATATATTTT; clone_size: .; d_call: .; v_call: TRBV7-2; j_call: TRBJ1-3